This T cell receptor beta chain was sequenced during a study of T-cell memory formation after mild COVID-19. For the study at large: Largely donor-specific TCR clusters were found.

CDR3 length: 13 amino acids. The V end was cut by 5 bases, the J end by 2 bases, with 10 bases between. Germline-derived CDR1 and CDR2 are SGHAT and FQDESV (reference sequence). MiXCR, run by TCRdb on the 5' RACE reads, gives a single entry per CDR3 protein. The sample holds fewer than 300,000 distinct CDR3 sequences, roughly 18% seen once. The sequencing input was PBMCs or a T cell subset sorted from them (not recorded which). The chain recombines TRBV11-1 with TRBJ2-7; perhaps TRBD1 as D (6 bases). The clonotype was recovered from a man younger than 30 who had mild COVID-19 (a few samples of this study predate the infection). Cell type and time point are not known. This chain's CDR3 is CASSRDTTYEQYV. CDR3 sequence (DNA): TGTGCCAGCAGCCGGGACACCACCTACGAGCAGTACGTC.